Listed below are T cell receptor beta chains from one sample, sequenced in a study of T-cell reconstitution after alpha-beta-depleted transplantation in children. One entry per CDR3 protein, called by TCRdb with MiXCR from the PCR reads. The table lists hundreds of thousands of distinct CDR3 sequences, around 17% of them singletons. Sequencing was performed on PBMCs, mostly from graft donor cells, taken 360 days after TCRalphabeta/CD19-depleted stem cell transplant. The source of these receptors is a male patient younger than 18 who had a stem cell transplant for acute lymphoblastic leukemia, so the T cells may come from the graft donor. Both conserved end residues are part of each CDR3. A D gene is named only where the DNA matches it firmly. Clone size is given for some rows only: seen once, a few or many times, or a class if the clone is expanded.

TRBJ1-5	TRBV15	-	TRBD1	TGTGCCACCAGCAGAGATGGAGGGGGACAGGGCTATCAGCCCCAGCATTTT	CATSRDGGGQGYQPQHF
TRBJ2-2	TRBV5-1	-	-	TGCGCCAGCAGATCCGGCAGGTGGAACACCGGGGAGCTGTTTTTT	CASRSGRWNTGELFF
TRBJ1-6	TRBV7-9	-	-	TGTGCCAGCAGCTTCGACAGATCCAATTCACCCCTCCACTTT	CASSFDRSNSPLHF
TRBJ2-7	TRBV29-1	-	-	TGCAGCGTTGAGCAGGATGGCTACGAGCAGTACTTC	CSVEQDGYEQYF
TRBJ2-4	TRBV10-3	many	-	TGTGCCATCAGTGAGTCGTTGGAGGTCTCTCTAGCCAAAAACATTCAGTACTTC	CAISESLEVSLAKNIQYF
TRBJ1-2	TRBV4-1	few	TRBD1	TGCGCCAGCAGGGACAGGAGGTCTCCTAACTATGGCTACACCTTC	CASRDRRSPNYGYTF
TRBJ2-7	TRBV3-1	-	TRBD2	TGTGCCAGCAGCCAAGGCAGGACTAGTGGGTCCTACGAGCAGTACTTC	CASSQGRTSGSYEQYF
TRBJ2-1	TRBV12-3/TRBV12-4	-	-	TGTGCCAGCACCCCTCAGGCAGGGACTTCCTACAATGAGCAGTTCTTC	CASTPQAGTSYNEQFF
TRBJ2-3	TRBV7-3	few	TRBD2	TGTGCCAGCAGCTTAAGGCGGGAGGCCACAGATACGCAGTATTTT	CASSLRREATDTQYF
TRBJ2-1	TRBV6-1	-	TRBD2	TGTGCCAGCAGTAAGACTAGCGGGAGGGCAAGCTCCTACAATGAGCAGTTCTTC	CASSKTSGRASSYNEQFF
TRBJ1-1	TRBV10-3	few	TRBD1	TGTGCCATCAGCCCCTGGGGGGGACAGCGGGAAGCTTTCTTT	CAISPWGGQREAFF
TRBJ2-5	TRBV11-2	many	-	TGTGCCAGCAGCTCCCAAGGTAGAGGCTGGAAGACCCAGTACTTC	CASSSQGRGWKTQYF
TRBJ2-5	TRBV11-1	-	TRBD1	TGTGCCAGCAGCATAGGACAGGGACGGGAGACCCAGTACTTC	CASSIGQGRETQYF
TRBJ1-1	TRBV29-1	once	-	TGCAGCGTTGAAACCCCAAGAGGGACTGAAGCTTTCTTT	CSVETPRGTEAFF
TRBJ2-5	TRBV5-1	-	TRBD2	TGCGCCAGCAGCTTGGGGAATCTAGCGGGAGTCGAAACCCAGTACTTC	CASSLGNLAGVETQYF
TRBJ1-1	TRBV29-1	-	-	TGCAGCGCCTGTTCCCAAGGGGGCACTGAAGCTTTCTTT	CSACSQGGTEAFF
TRBJ2-3	TRBV7-3	few	-	TGTGCCAGCAGCTTAATAGCGTCTAGCACAGATACGCAGTATTTT	CASSLIASSTDTQYF
TRBJ1-1	TRBV12-3/TRBV12-4	-	-	TGTGCCAGCAGTTTCCCGACAGGAATAAGGAACGCTGAAGCTTTCTTT	CASSFPTGIRNAEAFF
TRBJ2-1	TRBV5-6	-	TRBD1	TGTGCCAGCAGCGCCCTTAGGGGGCGCGGTGAGCAGTTCTTC	CASSALRGRGEQFF
TRBJ1-5	TRBV3-1	-	-	TGTGCCAGCAGCCAACTGGGTGGCAATCAGCCCCAGCATTTT	CASSQLGGNQPQHF
TRBJ1-1	TRBV7-9	-	-	TGTGCCAGCAGCTTATCTGCAGGAGGGAACACTGAAGCTTTCTTT	CASSLSAGGNTEAFF
TRBJ1-1	TRBV7-3	many	-	TGTGCCAGCAGCTTAATGTTGGAGACTGAAGCTTTCTTT	CASSLMLETEAFF
TRBJ2-4	TRBV6-5	-	-	TGTGCCAGCAGTTCCTCCCGTGCGGGAGCCAAAAACATTCAGTACTTC	CASSSSRAGAKNIQYF
TRBJ1-5	TRBV5-6	-	-	TGTGCCAGCAGCTTGTGGATGACAGACCTCTCCAATCAGCCCCAGCATTTT	CASSLWMTDLSNQPQHF
TRBJ2-5	TRBV27	-	TRBD2	TGTGCCAGCAGGAGCGGGACTTCAATGGAGACCCAGTACTTC	CASRSGTSMETQYF
TRBJ2-7	TRBV12-3/TRBV12-4	-	TRBD2	TGTGCCAGCAGTTTAGTAGCTAGCGGGAACGAGCAGTACTTC	CASSLVASGNEQYF
TRBJ2-3	TRBV7-2	-	TRBD2	TGTGCCAGCAGCCGGCGGGAGGTACGGGGGGATACGCAGTATTTT	CASSRREVRGDTQYF
TRBJ2-2	TRBV10-1	-	-	TGCGCCAGCGCCCTAACACCCGGGGAGCTGTTTTTT	CASALTPGELFF
TRBJ2-1	TRBV5-1	few	TRBD2	TGCGCCAGCAGCTTGTACGGCCTCACTAGCGGTCTCCGCAATGAGCAGTTCTTC	CASSLYGLTSGLRNEQFF
TRBJ2-7	TRBV6-1	few	-	TGTGCCAGCAGTGAATCGGCTACTGCCTACGAGCAGTACTTC	CASSESATAYEQYF
TRBJ2-7	TRBV11-2	many	TRBD2	TGTGCCAGCAGCTCCACGGCGGGAGAGGTCTACGAGCAGTACTTC	CASSSTAGEVYEQYF
TRBJ2-5	TRBV7-7	few	TRBD2	TGTGCCAGCAGCCCCACCGGGACTAAAATAGAGACCCAGTACTTC	CASSPTGTKIETQYF
TRBJ1-5	TRBV21-1	-	-	TGTGCCAGCAACTACGTAGGGACAGGGGGCAGAGGGGAACAGCCCCAGCATTTT	CASNYVGTGGRGEQPQHF
TRBJ2-5	TRBV3-1	many	-	TGTGCCAGCAGCCAAACAGGGCTGAAGGAGACCCAGTACTTC	CASSQTGLKETQYF
TRBJ1-5	TRBV20-1	few	-	TGCAGTGCTGGGGATGCCGGGGCCAGCAATCAGCCCCAGCATTTT	CSAGDAGASNQPQHF
TRBJ1-1	TRBV7-3	many	-	TGTGCCAGCAGTCCAACGGTGAACACTGAAGCTTTCTTT	CASSPTVNTEAFF
TRBJ1-4	TRBV20-1	few	-	TGCAGTGCTAGAGTGGGGTTCAGGGCAACTAATGAAAAACTGTTTTTT	CSARVGFRATNEKLFF
TRBJ2-2	TRBV5-4	many	-	TGTGCCAGCAGCTTGGGCGGGCTGAACACCGGGGAGCTGTTTTTT	CASSLGGLNTGELFF
TRBJ2-7	TRBV2	-	TRBD2	TGTGCCAGCATATGGGGCGGGAGGCCTACATACGAGCAGTACTTC	CASIWGGRPTYEQYF
TRBJ1-6	TRBV12-3/TRBV12-4	few	TRBD1	TGTGCCAGCAGTTTCCGGGACAGGGGGAATTCACCCCTCCACTTT	CASSFRDRGNSPLHF
TRBJ1-5	TRBV3-1	-	-	TGTGCCAGCTCGACAGCGACCTACAATCAGCCCCAGCATTTT	CASSTATYNQPQHF
TRBJ1-1	TRBV25-1	-	-	TGTGCCAGCAGTGCCCCAGTGGTGGCCACTGAAGCTTTCTTT	CASSAPVVATEAFF
TRBJ2-2	TRBV20-1	many	-	TGCAGTGCTAGTCGCGCCCTAGTGAACACCGGGGAGCTGTTTTTT	CSASRALVNTGELFF
TRBJ2-7	TRBV5-1	few	-	TGCGCCAGCAGCTTGGATATTCAGGGCCCCTACGAGCAGTACTTC	CASSLDIQGPYEQYF
TRBJ1-2	TRBV5-1	few	-	TGCGCCAGCAGCCTGACTTCGCCCAACTATGGCTACACCTTC	CASSLTSPNYGYTF
TRBJ1-1	TRBV5-1	few	TRBD1	TGCGCCAGCAGCTTGGTCACAGGGGGCTTGAACACTGAAGCTTTCTTT	CASSLVTGGLNTEAFF
TRBJ2-7	TRBV15	many	TRBD2	TGTGCCACCAGCAGAGAACTAGCGGGAGGAGGCGAGCAGTACTTC	CATSRELAGGGEQYF
TRBJ1-2	TRBV27	many	-	TGTGCCAGCAGTTTATCTGGACCTTATGGCTACACCTTC	CASSLSGPYGYTF
TRBJ2-3	TRBV6-5	-	-	TGTGCCAGCAGTTACTCCGGCATACCCACAGATACGCAGTATTTT	CASSYSGIPTDTQYF
TRBJ2-7	TRBV20-1	many	-	TGCAGTGTCGGGACGCCGCCCTACGAGCAGTACTTC	CSVGTPPYEQYF
TRBJ2-7	TRBV4-1	-	-	TGCGCCAGCAGCCTGACTCCTATGAGGAATGGCGAGCAGTACTTC	CASSLTPMRNGEQYF
TRBJ2-1	TRBV12-5	-	TRBD1	TGTGCTAGTGGTTTGGCCCGGCCTCTAAAGACAGGGAATGAGCAGTTCTTC	CASGLARPLKTGNEQFF
TRBJ2-3	TRBV11-2	-	-	TGTGCCAGCAGCTTAGATGGAGGGGGCGATACGCAGTATTTT	CASSLDGGGDTQYF
TRBJ2-7	TRBV7-9	-	-	TGTGCCAGCACGGCAGGGATTTACGAGCAGTACTTC	CASTAGIYEQYF
TRBJ2-3	TRBV7-9	few	TRBD1	TGTGCCAGCAGCTTTATCAGGGGGTCATCCACAGATACGCAGTATTTT	CASSFIRGSSTDTQYF
TRBJ2-1	TRBV12-3/TRBV12-4	many	TRBD1	TGTGCCAGCAGTTTTTTGGGGACAGGGGATGAGCAGTTCTTC	CASSFLGTGDEQFF
TRBJ2-7	TRBV5-6	few	TRBD1	TGTGCCAGCAGCTTTCAACTCCTCCGGGACAGAGCCTACGAGCAGTACTTC	CASSFQLLRDRAYEQYF